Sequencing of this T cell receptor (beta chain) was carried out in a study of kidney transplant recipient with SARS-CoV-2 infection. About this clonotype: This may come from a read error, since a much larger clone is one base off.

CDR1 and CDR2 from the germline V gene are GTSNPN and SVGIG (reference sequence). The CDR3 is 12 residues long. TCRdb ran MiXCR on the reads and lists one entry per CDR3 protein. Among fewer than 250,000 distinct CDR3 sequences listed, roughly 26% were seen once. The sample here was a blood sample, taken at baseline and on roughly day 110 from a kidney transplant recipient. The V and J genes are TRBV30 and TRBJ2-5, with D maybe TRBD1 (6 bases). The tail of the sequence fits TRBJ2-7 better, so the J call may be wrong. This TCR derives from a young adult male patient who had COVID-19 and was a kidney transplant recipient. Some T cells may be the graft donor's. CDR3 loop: CAWGLAGDEQYF. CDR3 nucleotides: TGTGCCTGGGGTCTTGCAGGGGACGAGCAGTACTTC.